The TCR beta chain under discussion was sequenced for a study of blood T cell repertoires in COVID-19. In the study overall: Donors in the United States, Italy and Spain gave samples during acute or convalescent COVID-19. Sample material is recorded as cDNA or gDNA derived from T cells, B-cell-depleted T cells, or PBMCs.

Trimming pared 6 bases from V and 2 bases from J, leaving 17 bases between. CDR1 is SQVTM, CDR2 ANQGSEA, per germline. This CDR3 is built from 14 residues. How the authors handled the data: Cell counts per sample came from amplifying reference gene primers. Libraries were prepared by immunoSEQ multiplex PCR; TCRdb keeps only in-frame clonotypes and omits some of them. V and J calls and clone size come straight from that table; D and trimming were deduced from the DNA. The sample shows about 37,000 clones, 89% of them seen only once. The receptor was isolated from a human donor in a cohort sampled during active COVID-19. This chain connects TRBV29-1 to TRBJ2-7; D is ambiguous. The material sequenced was peripheral blood. The chain's CDR3 is CSVAENWYAYEQYF. CDR3 coding DNA: TGCAGCGTCGCGGAGAACTGGTATGCCTACGAGCAGTACTTC.